What follows is one TCR beta chain and its context. The antigen remains undetermined. This record comes from a study of T cell responses to AZD1222 COVID-19 vaccine. Study-wide findings and caveats: At baseline, just five to seven AZD1222 recipients tested seropositive. Close to half of all spike-specific TCRs reportedly target regions of the variants that are unmutated.

The method was immunoSEQ multiplex PCR; TCRdb's version includes in-frame clones alone and lacks a portion of them. The table lists 140,000 or so clones, roughly nine tenths of them singletons. V was clipped by 7 bases and J by 5 bases, with 9 bases between them. The CDR3 length is 12 residues. Germline CDR1 reads MNHEY; CDR2 reads SVGAGI. The genes are TRBV6-5 and TRBJ1-5; possibly TRBD1 for D (5 bases). The sample in question was peripheral blood, obtained on day 0 of AZD1222 vaccination. The sequence came from an adult in good health. CDR3 coding DNA: TGTGCCAGCATGGGGGATTATCAGCCCCAGCATTTT. Translation: CASMGDYQPQHF.